The source of this TCR beta chain is a study of T cell repertoires in cytomegalovirus infection. This CDR3 region has 16 residues. J was trimmed by 6 bases and V by 0 bases; bases with no gene match: 1. Germline V gene lookup returns CDR1 SGHVS and CDR2 FQNEAQ. TCRdb reanalysed the reads using MiXCR and keeps one entry per CDR3 protein. Among 150,000 to 200,000 distinct CDR3 sequences listed, roughly 9% were seen once. This clonotype was seen repeatedly, ten times or more. The clonotype comes from a human donor in good health (CMV status not recorded). Some clones in this sample may be carry-over from other donors' samples. This chain connects TRBV7-8 to TRBJ2-2; the match to TRBD2 covers 13 bases. Sequencing was carried out using PBMCs. Here the CDR3 DNA reads TGTGCCAGCAGCTTAGCAGGACTAGCGGGAGCCGGGGAGCTGTTTTTT. Translating gives CASSLAGLAGAGELFF.